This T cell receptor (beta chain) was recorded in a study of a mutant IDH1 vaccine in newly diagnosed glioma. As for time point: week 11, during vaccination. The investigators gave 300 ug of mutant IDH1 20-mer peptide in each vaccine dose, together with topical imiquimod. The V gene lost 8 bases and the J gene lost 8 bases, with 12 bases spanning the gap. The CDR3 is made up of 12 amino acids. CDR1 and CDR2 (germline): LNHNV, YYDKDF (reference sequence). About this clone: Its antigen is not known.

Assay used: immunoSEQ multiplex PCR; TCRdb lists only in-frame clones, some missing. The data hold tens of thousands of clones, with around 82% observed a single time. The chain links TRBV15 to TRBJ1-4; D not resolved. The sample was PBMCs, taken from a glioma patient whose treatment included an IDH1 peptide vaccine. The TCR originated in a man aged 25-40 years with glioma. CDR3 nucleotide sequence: TGTGCCACCCGACCAGGAGGGGAAAAACTGTTTTTT. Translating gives CATRPGGEKLFF.